This T cell receptor beta chain was recovered during a study of blood T cell repertoires in COVID-19. For the study at large: Collection of acute and convalescent COVID-19 samples took place in the United States, Italy and Spain. PBMCs, B-cell-depleted T cells, or T cells provided the cDNA or gDNA that made up the material.

Methods used by the authors: Reference gene primer amplification yielded estimated nucleated cell counts. The protocol was immunoSEQ multiplex PCR, while the TCRdb copy is restricted to in-frame clones and leaves out a portion. The V and J calls and clone size were taken over from that table, and D and trimming were inferred from the DNA. The sample contains fewer than 350,000 clones, almost 85% of which appear only once. The sample was peripheral blood. This TCR came from a human donor in a cohort sampled during active COVID-19.

CDR3 sequence (DNA): TGTGCCAGTAGTAGACAACAGGGGGATGGGTATGGCTACACCTTC. Amino acid sequence: CASSRQQGDGYGYTF. The chain joins TRBV19 to TRBJ1-2, with 8 bases that match TRBD1. V lost 4 bases, J lost 5 bases, and 9 bases stayed unmatched. Germline V lookup: CDR1 LNHDA, CDR2 SQIVND (reference sequence). This CDR3 region has 15 residues. Full variable domain (outside the CDR3, taken from reference TRBV19 and TRBJ1-2): DGGITQSPKYLFRKEGQNVTLSCEQNLNHDAMYWYRQDPGQGLRLIYYSQIVNDFQKGDIAEGYSVSREKKESFPLTVTSAQKNPTAFYLCASSRQQGDGYGYTFGSGTRLTVV.